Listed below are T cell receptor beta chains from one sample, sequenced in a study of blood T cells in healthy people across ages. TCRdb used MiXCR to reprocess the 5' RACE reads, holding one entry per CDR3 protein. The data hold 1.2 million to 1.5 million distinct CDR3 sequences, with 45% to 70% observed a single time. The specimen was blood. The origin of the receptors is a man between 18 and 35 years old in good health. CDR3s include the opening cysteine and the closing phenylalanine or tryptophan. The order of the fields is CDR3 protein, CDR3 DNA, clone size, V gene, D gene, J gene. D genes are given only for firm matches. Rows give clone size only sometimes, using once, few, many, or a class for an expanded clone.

CDR3aa: CASSESGYGYTF
CDR3nt: TGTGCCAGCAGTGAGTCTGGATATGGCTACACCTTC
abundance: -
v_gene: TRBV2
d_gene: -
j_gene: TRBJ1-2

CDR3aa: CASSSEGGNTEAFF
CDR3nt: TGCGCCAGCAGCTCGGAGGGGGGGAACACTGAAGCTTTCTTT
abundance: -
v_gene: TRBV5-1
d_gene: -
j_gene: TRBJ1-1

CDR3aa: CASRSPGQGHNEQFF
CDR3nt: TGTGCCAGCAGGTCCCCGGGACAGGGTCACAATGAGCAGTTCTTC
abundance: -
v_gene: TRBV6-6
d_gene: TRBD1
j_gene: TRBJ2-1

CDR3aa: CATSIRRGGNEKLFF
CDR3nt: TGTGCCACCAGCATACGGCGTGGGGGTAATGAAAAACTGTTTTTT
abundance: few
v_gene: TRBV15
d_gene: -
j_gene: TRBJ1-4

CDR3aa: CASSIDLTSGGQQETQYF
CDR3nt: TGTGCCAGCAGTATTGATTTGACTAGCGGGGGGCAACAAGAGACCCAGTACTTC
abundance: -
v_gene: TRBV2
d_gene: TRBD2
j_gene: TRBJ2-5

CDR3aa: CSGDPGLGNEQFF
CDR3nt: TGCAGCGGTGATCCGGGTTTGGGCAATGAGCAGTTCTTC
abundance: -
v_gene: TRBV29-1
d_gene: -
j_gene: TRBJ2-1

CDR3aa: CAASLRTNTEAFF
CDR3nt: TGTGCCGCAAGCCTTAGGACGAACACTGAAGCTTTCTTT
abundance: -
v_gene: TRBV6-1
d_gene: -
j_gene: TRBJ1-1

CDR3aa: CSARDSVSGGQYF
CDR3nt: TGCAGTGCTAGAGATAGTGTCTCTGGAGGACAGTATTTT
abundance: -
v_gene: TRBV20-1
d_gene: -
j_gene: TRBJ2-3

CDR3aa: CASSSYQGRLNQPQHF
CDR3nt: TGTGCCAGCAGTTCCTACCAGGGTCGTCTCAATCAGCCCCAGCATTTT
abundance: -
v_gene: TRBV12-3/TRBV12-4
d_gene: -
j_gene: TRBJ1-5

CDR3aa: CAISDPGQRLHF
CDR3nt: TGTGCCATCAGTGATCCGGGACAACGGCTCCACTTT
abundance: -
v_gene: TRBV10-3
d_gene: -
j_gene: TRBJ1-6

CDR3aa: CSARGATAGTGEQYF
CDR3nt: TGCAGTGCTAGAGGCGCAACAGCGGGGACAGGGGAGCAGTACTTC
abundance: -
v_gene: TRBV20-1
d_gene: TRBD1
j_gene: TRBJ2-7

CDR3aa: CASSDRAGEETQYF
CDR3nt: TGCGCCAGCAGTGATAGAGCGGGGGAAGAGACCCAGTACTTC
abundance: -
v_gene: TRBV10-1
d_gene: TRBD2
j_gene: TRBJ2-5

CDR3aa: CSAFREGTKVYDEQYF
CDR3nt: TGCAGTGCTTTTAGAGAAGGGACAAAAGTCTACGATGAGCAGTACTTC
abundance: -
v_gene: TRBV20-1
d_gene: -
j_gene: TRBJ2-7

CDR3aa: CASGLSFMQFF
CDR3nt: TGTGCTAGTGGTTTATCCTTCATGCAGTTCTTC
abundance: -
v_gene: TRBV12-5
d_gene: -
j_gene: TRBJ2-1

CDR3aa: CASSQGWRLTDRGYTF
CDR3nt: TGCGCCAGCAGCCAAGGGTGGAGACTTACGGACCGCGGCTACACCTTC
abundance: once
v_gene: TRBV4-3
d_gene: -
j_gene: TRBJ1-2

CDR3aa: CASGAGTPSSYNEQFF
CDR3nt: TGTGCCAGCGGCGCGGGGACCCCGAGCTCCTACAATGAGCAGTTCTTC
abundance: -
v_gene: TRBV7-8
d_gene: -
j_gene: TRBJ2-1

CDR3aa: CASSPRAATLEAFF
CDR3nt: TGTGCCAGCAGCCCTCGGGCAGCCACTCTTGAAGCTTTCTTT
abundance: -
v_gene: TRBV12-3/TRBV12-4
d_gene: -
j_gene: TRBJ1-1

CDR3aa: CSAPGQAKNSPLHF
CDR3nt: TGCAGTGCCCCCGGGCAGGCGAAGAATTCACCCCTCCACTTT
abundance: few
v_gene: TRBV20-1
d_gene: -
j_gene: TRBJ1-6

CDR3aa: CASSLASGIETQYF
CDR3nt: TGTGCCAGCAGCTTAGCTAGCGGGATCGAGACCCAGTACTTC
abundance: few
v_gene: TRBV13
d_gene: TRBD2
j_gene: TRBJ2-5

CDR3aa: CASSKRIAGGIYDEQFF
CDR3nt: TGTGCCAGCAGTAAAAGGATAGCGGGAGGGATTTACGATGAGCAGTTCTTC
abundance: -
v_gene: TRBV12-3/TRBV12-4
d_gene: TRBD2
j_gene: TRBJ2-1

CDR3aa: CSAVDTLQETQYF
CDR3nt: TGCAGTGCTGTGGACACTCTCCAAGAGACCCAGTACTTC
abundance: few
v_gene: TRBV20-1
d_gene: -
j_gene: TRBJ2-5

CDR3aa: CASSLFLDAQYF
CDR3nt: TGTGCCAGCAGTTTATTTTTAGATGCGCAGTATTTT
abundance: -
v_gene: TRBV12-3/TRBV12-4
d_gene: -
j_gene: TRBJ2-3

CDR3aa: CASSYRLAGTGELFF
CDR3nt: TGTGCCAGCAGTTACAGGCTAGCCGGTACCGGGGAGCTGTTTTTT
abundance: -
v_gene: TRBV6-5
d_gene: -
j_gene: TRBJ2-2

CDR3aa: CSGRDTTAWDTQYF
CDR3nt: TGCAGTGGGAGGGACACCACCGCTTGGGATACGCAGTATTTT
abundance: few
v_gene: TRBV20-1
d_gene: -
j_gene: TRBJ2-3

CDR3aa: CASKNGQGVYNEQFF
CDR3nt: TGTGCCAGCAAGAACGGACAGGGGGTATACAATGAGCAGTTCTTC
abundance: few
v_gene: TRBV6-5
d_gene: TRBD1
j_gene: TRBJ2-1

CDR3aa: CASSSTQGQGYTF
CDR3nt: TGTGCCAGCAGCTCAACACAGGGTCAAGGCTACACCTTC
abundance: -
v_gene: TRBV13
d_gene: -
j_gene: TRBJ1-2

CDR3aa: CASSLVAWTTSTDTQYF
CDR3nt: TGTGCCAGCAGCTTAGTGGCATGGACTACTAGCACAGATACGCAGTATTTT
abundance: -
v_gene: TRBV7-6
d_gene: -
j_gene: TRBJ2-3

CDR3aa: CASSPELDNWTYEQYF
CDR3nt: TGTGCCAGCAGCCCCGAACTGGACAACTGGACCTACGAGCAGTACTTC
abundance: -
v_gene: TRBV7-2
d_gene: -
j_gene: TRBJ2-7

CDR3aa: CSAPYEREADTRYF
CDR3nt: TGCAGCGCTCCCTATGAGCGGGAGGCAGATACGCGGTATTTT
abundance: -
v_gene: TRBV29-1
d_gene: TRBD2
j_gene: TRBJ2-3

CDR3aa: CASSFGATAYEQYF
CDR3nt: TGTGCCAGCAGTTTCGGGGCCACTGCCTACGAGCAGTACTTC
abundance: -
v_gene: TRBV27
d_gene: -
j_gene: TRBJ2-7

CDR3aa: CASSKTQYF
CDR3nt: TGTGCCAGCAGTAAAACGCAGTATTTT
abundance: -
v_gene: TRBV27
d_gene: -
j_gene: TRBJ2-3

CDR3aa: CSVALGSGSSYEQYF
CDR3nt: TGCAGCGTCGCACTGGGGAGTGGAAGCTCCTACGAGCAGTACTTC
abundance: -
v_gene: TRBV29-1
d_gene: -
j_gene: TRBJ2-7

CDR3aa: CSVLDWLGEQFF
CDR3nt: TGCAGCGTCCTGGACTGGCTCGGTGAGCAGTTCTTC
abundance: -
v_gene: TRBV29-1
d_gene: -
j_gene: TRBJ2-1

CDR3aa: CASSSGLAVETQYF
CDR3nt: TGTGCCAGCAGCTCGGGTCTAGCGGTGGAGACCCAGTACTTC
abundance: -
v_gene: TRBV7-2
d_gene: TRBD2
j_gene: TRBJ2-5

CDR3aa: CASSPGDFENEWQFF
CDR3nt: TGTGCCAGCAGTCCGGGGGACTTCGAGAATGAGTGGCAGTTCTTC
abundance: -
v_gene: TRBV12-3/TRBV12-4
d_gene: -
j_gene: TRBJ2-1

CDR3aa: CASSPPGGAVYGYTF
CDR3nt: TGCGCCAGCAGCCCACCCGGAGGGGCGGTCTATGGCTACACCTTC
abundance: few
v_gene: TRBV4-1
d_gene: -
j_gene: TRBJ1-2

CDR3aa: CSATGATTADEQFF
CDR3nt: TGCAGTGCTACGGGGGCTACGACGGCTGATGAGCAGTTCTTC
abundance: -
v_gene: TRBV20-1
d_gene: -
j_gene: TRBJ2-1

CDR3aa: CSVEDGAGAYYGYTF
CDR3nt: TGCAGCGTTGAAGATGGGGCAGGGGCCTACTATGGCTACACCTTC
abundance: -
v_gene: TRBV29-1
d_gene: -
j_gene: TRBJ1-2

CDR3aa: CASSDDSQETQYF
CDR3nt: TGTGCCAGCAGTGACGATTCCCAAGAGACCCAGTACTTC
abundance: -
v_gene: TRBV6-6
d_gene: -
j_gene: TRBJ2-5

CDR3aa: CASRPTADNQPQHF
CDR3nt: TGTGCCAGCAGACCGACAGCTGACAATCAGCCCCAGCATTTT
abundance: -
v_gene: TRBV6-6
d_gene: -
j_gene: TRBJ1-5

CDR3aa: CATLNEQYF
CDR3nt: TGTGCCACCCTGAACGAGCAGTACTTC
abundance: few
v_gene: TRBV6-4
d_gene: -
j_gene: TRBJ2-7

CDR3aa: CASSLQGWVLDTEAFF
CDR3nt: TGTGCCAGCAGCTTACAGGGTTGGGTTCTTGACACTGAAGCTTTCTTT
abundance: -
v_gene: TRBV28
d_gene: -
j_gene: TRBJ1-1

CDR3aa: CASSGTSGDNEQYF
CDR3nt: TGTGCCAGCAGCGGAACTAGCGGGGACAACGAGCAGTACTTC
abundance: -
v_gene: TRBV7-2
d_gene: TRBD2
j_gene: TRBJ2-7

CDR3aa: CASSVTAGEQYF
CDR3nt: TGTGCCAGCAGTGTGACAGCGGGCGAGCAGTACTTC
abundance: -
v_gene: TRBV2
d_gene: -
j_gene: TRBJ2-7

CDR3aa: CASSSSPYLTGLADGYEQYF
CDR3nt: TGCGCCAGCAGCTCTAGCCCTTACCTGACGGGACTAGCGGATGGTTACGAGCAGTACTTC
abundance: -
v_gene: TRBV5-1
d_gene: TRBD2
j_gene: TRBJ2-7

CDR3aa: CSVAGRNYNEQYF
CDR3nt: TGCAGCGTTGCTGGTCGGAACTACAATGAGCAGTACTTC
abundance: -
v_gene: TRBV29-1
d_gene: -
j_gene: TRBJ2-7

CDR3aa: CASSLGSQRGEELFF
CDR3nt: TGTGCCAGCAGCTTAGGATCACAAAGAGGTGAAGAACTGTTTTTT
abundance: -
v_gene: TRBV7-9
d_gene: -
j_gene: TRBJ1-4